The 26 T cell receptor beta chains presented below share a single source sample, sequenced in a study of T-cell reconstitution after alpha-beta-depleted transplantation in children. For TCRbeta, the library was prepared with unique molecular identifiers. From the PCR reads, TCRdb called clonotypes with MiXCR, one entry per CDR3 protein. In the table there are almost 600,000 distinct CDR3 sequences, 20% to 30% of which are singletons. Specimen: PBMCs, collected before TCRalphabeta/CD19-depleted stem cell transplant. These TCRs come from a boy under two years old with Wiskott-Aldrich syndrome, due to receive a stem cell transplant.

The chain is built from TRBV20-1 and TRBJ2-5; 9 nucleotides match TRBD1. The CDR3 sequence is 13 residues long. Germline V gene sequence: CDR1 DFQATT, CDR2 SNEGSKA (reference sequence). With V trimmed by 6 bases and J by 5 bases, 7 bases remained unmatched. In DNA form, the CDR3 reads TGCAGTGCCAGGACAGGGGCGCGGGAGACCCAGTACTTC. Translated, it gives CSARTGARETQYF.

The chain joins TRBV20-1 to TRBJ2-3; weak D call: TRBD2 (5 bases). There are 13 residues in the CDR3. The germline V and J ends were trimmed by 7 bases and 5 bases, with 16 bases remaining between them. Germline V gene data show CDR1 as DFQATT and CDR2 as SNEGSKA (reference sequence). This CDR3 is CSVEAVVRDTQYF. CDR3 coding DNA: TGCAGTGTTGAAGCGGTCGTGAGAGATACGCAGTATTTT.

V gene TRBV20-1 combines with J gene TRBJ2-1; no clear D. This CDR3 contains 12 residues. CDR1 and CDR2 from the germline V gene are DFQATT and SNEGSKA (reference sequence). The ends were cut back, 6 bases at V and 7 bases at J, with 13 bases in the middle. CDR3 region: CSATPRHNEQFF. The CDR3 nucleotides read TGCAGTGCCACCCCTCGCCATAATGAGCAGTTCTTC.

This clonotype was seen a handful of times. The CDR3 spells CASSYRRGNEQFF. In DNA form, the CDR3 reads TGTGCCAGCAGTTACAGGAGAGGCAATGAGCAGTTCTTC. This chain connects TRBV12-3 or TRBV12-4 to TRBJ2-1; D is perhaps TRBD1 (5 bases). This CDR3 is built from 13 residues. Trimming pared 4 bases from V and 6 bases from J, leaving 10 bases between.

This clonotype has a count of ten or more. The rearrangement uses TRBV12-3 or TRBV12-4 and TRBJ2-7; tentative D call: TRBD2 (5 bases). V was pared by 6 bases and J by 0 bases, with 9 bases between. The CDR3 loop spans 13 amino acids. CDR3 residues: CASSRGSSYEQYF. In DNA, the CDR3 is TGTGCCAGCAGCCGAGGGAGCTCCTACGAGCAGTACTTC.

The chain employs TRBV30 and TRBJ1-2, with a weak D call TRBD1 (5 bases). V shed 3 bases and J shed 11 bases, with 13 bases lying between them. This CDR3 is built from 11 residues. Germline CDR1 is GTSNPN and CDR2 is SVGIG (reference sequence). CDR3 amino acids: CAWSRDSGYTF. The DNA of the CDR3 is TGTGCCTGGAGCCGAGACAGCGGGTACACCTTC.

This chain uses TRBV20-1 with TRBJ1-1, with a tentative D call TRBD1 (5 bases). V was shortened by 1 base and J by 3 bases, with 12 bases between the two germline ends. CDR1 is DFQATT and CDR2 is SNEGSKA in the germline V gene (reference sequence). The CDR3 runs to 14 residues. The CDR3 DNA reads TGCAGTGCTAGAGTGGCAGGGACGGACACTGAAGCTTTCTTT. As protein: CSARVAGTDTEAFF.

This clonotype was counted only a few times. The J gene is TRBJ2-1, the V gene TRBV10-3; TRBD1 is a possible D gene (6 bases). The germline gives CDR1 ENHRY, CDR2 SYGVKD. There are 10 residues in the CDR3. V was shortened by 10 bases and J by 8 bases, with 9 bases between the two germline ends. CDR3 coding DNA: TGTGCCACACAGGGCTATGAGCAGTTCTTC. Its translation is CATQGYEQFF.

The rearrangement joins TRBV7-2 to TRBJ2-3, with D uncertain. V was trimmed by 1 base and J by 4 bases, leaving 9 bases between them. The CDR3 consists of 14 residues. Germline CDR1 is SGHTA and CDR2 is FQGNSA. DNA of the CDR3: TGTGCCAGCAGCTTAGTGGCAGCTCCAGATACGCAGTATTTT. It codes for CASSLVAAPDTQYF.

CDR3 amino acids: CASSQRSHEQYF. The DNA for the CDR3 is TGTGCCAGCAGCCAACGTTCCCACGAGCAGTACTTC. J is TRBJ2-7 and V is TRBV3-1; D gene unclear. The CDR3 contains 12 residues. From germline, CDR1 is LGHDT and CDR2 YNNKEL (reference sequence). Trimming took off 2 bases at V and 5 bases at J, with 7 bases between the two ends.

This clonotype was observed a handful of times. The chain carries TRBV5-1 and TRBJ2-3, with 10 bases that match TRBD2. Germline values: CDR1 SGHRS, CDR2 YFSETQ. This CDR3 has 16 residues. V lost 3 bases and J lost 1; bases outside the gene matches: 5. The CDR3 is CASSSRTSGGTDTQYF. CDR3 in DNA: TGCGCCAGCAGCTCTAGGACTAGCGGAGGCACAGATACGCAGTATTTT.

This clonotype came up a few times. This chain joins TRBV7-8 and TRBJ1-5; D perhaps matches TRBD1 (5 bases). CDR1 is SGHVS, CDR2 FQNEAQ, per germline. CDR3 length: 15 amino acids. The V end lost 1 base, the J end lost 7 bases, and 14 bases lay between the germline ends. The CDR3 DNA is TGTGCCAGCAGCTTAGGGGCAGGGAGAGGGCAGCCCCAGCATTTT. This translates into CASSLGAGRGQPQHF.

This clonotype was observed a handful of times. V and J are TRBV11-2 and TRBJ2-7; 7 nucleotides align to TRBD2. In germline, CDR1 is SGHAT, CDR2 FQNNGV. The ends lost 3 bases at V and 5 bases at J; junction bases unmatched: 10. This CDR3 has 15 amino acids. The CDR3 sequence is CASSFLRTSRDEQYF. CDR3 nucleotide sequence: TGTGCCAGCAGCTTCCTCCGGACTAGTCGGGACGAGCAGTACTTC.

This clonotype occurred a few times. V is TRBV14 and J is TRBJ2-5; 9 nucleotides line up with TRBD2. This CDR3 contains 15 residues. CDR1 and CDR2 (germline): SGHDN, FVKESK. V was clipped by 3 bases and J by 5 bases; unmatched bases: 7. The CDR3 DNA sequence: TGTGCCAGCAGCCAGGATGCGGGAGGGTTGGAGACCCAGTACTTC. It encodes CASSQDAGGLETQYF.

This clonotype was seen a handful of times. The chain has TRBV5-4 and TRBJ1-2; possibly TRBD1 for D (5 bases). This CDR3 contains 15 residues. V lost 0 bases, J lost 3 bases, and 12 bases lay in between. CDR1 is SGHNT, CDR2 YYREEE, per germline (reference sequence). The CDR3 DNA sequence: TGTGCCAGCAGCTTGGCCGGGACGGGTGACTATGGCTACACCTTC. Protein: CASSLAGTGDYGYTF.

This clonotype was observed a handful of times. This chain uses TRBV6-5 with TRBJ1-1; D might be TRBD1 (6 bases). The CDR3 totals 15 residues. In germline, CDR1 is MNHEY, CDR2 SVGAGI. V lost 2 bases, J lost 8 bases, and 18 bases lay in between. CDR3 nucleotide sequence: TGTGCCAGCAGTTACGGGGCAACTGTACAGGGAGAAGCTTTCTTT. Protein sequence: CASSYGATVQGEAFF.

The rearrangement uses TRBV20-1 and TRBJ2-3; D gene unclear. The germline V gene has CDR1 DFQATT and CDR2 SNEGSKA (reference sequence). V lost 0 bases to trimming and J lost 1 base, with 11 bases between them. The CDR3 runs 15 residues. In DNA form, the CDR3 reads TGCAGTGCTAGAGAATGGGGATTCGGCACAGATACGCAGTATTTT. Translated, it gives CSAREWGFGTDTQYF.

This clonotype appeared a few times. This sequence joins TRBV20-1 and TRBJ2-1; no clear D gene. Germline V CDR1 and CDR2: DFQATT, SNEGSKA (reference sequence). With 1 base removed from V and 3 bases from J, the gap between germline ends came to 10 bases. This CDR3 is built from 14 residues. CDR3 bases: TGCAGTGCTAGAGGTCTGGAGAACTACAATGAGCAGTTCTTC. Residues: CSARGLENYNEQFF.

The chain is built from TRBV12-3 or TRBV12-4 and TRBJ2-2, with unresolved D. The CDR3 extends over 14 amino acids. V lost 4 bases and J lost 2, with 8 bases in between. Here the CDR3 reads CASSYKANTGELFF. The CDR3 nucleotides read TGTGCCAGCAGTTACAAGGCAAACACCGGGGAGCTGTTTTTT.

This clonotype was seen more than once but under ten times. The chain uses TRBV9 and TRBJ2-1; weak D call: TRBD2 (5 bases). The V gene's germline CDR1 is SGDLS and CDR2 YYNGEE. V gave up 0 bases and J gave up 2 bases, with 9 bases separating them. The CDR3 totals 15 residues. The CDR3 DNA reads TGTGCCAGCAGCGTAGGGACTGTGACCTACAATGAGCAGTTCTTC. Translation: CASSVGTVTYNEQFF.

This chain uses TRBV5-1 with TRBJ2-1; TRBD2 is a possible D gene (5 bases). The V and J ends lost 4 bases and 0 bases respectively, with 17 bases between them. The CDR3 runs 17 residues. Germline V lookup: CDR1 SGHRS, CDR2 YFSETQ. The CDR3 protein is CASSPGMGLSSYNEQFF. As DNA, the CDR3 is TGCGCCAGCAGCCCGGGGATGGGGTTGAGCTCCTACAATGAGCAGTTCTTC.

The chain uses TRBV27 and TRBJ2-5; D perhaps matches TRBD2 (5 bases). Trimming took 8 bases from V and 4 from J, leaving 17 bases between them. This CDR3 region has 14 residues. Germline loops: CDR1 MNHEY, CDR2 SMNVEV (reference sequence). In DNA form, the CDR3 reads TGTGCCAGCGCCCCTTTCCCGGGGTTAGAGACCCAGTACTTC. This codes for CASAPFPGLETQYF.

A few counts support this clonotype. V usage is TRBV20-1 and J usage is TRBJ2-3, with 16 bases matching TRBD2. The ends lost 3 bases at V and 4 bases at J; junction bases unmatched: 7. This CDR3 has 17 amino acids. Per germline, CDR1 DFQATT and CDR2 SNEGSKA (reference sequence). The CDR3 protein is CSASAPGLAGGPDTQYF. The CDR3 nucleotides read TGCAGTGCTAGTGCGCCGGGACTAGCGGGAGGGCCAGATACGCAGTATTTT.

This clonotype was detected once. The chain employs TRBV7-9 and TRBJ2-1; 10 nucleotides align to TRBD2. The ends lost 4 bases at V and 2 bases at J; junction bases unmatched: 8. This CDR3 is 17 amino acids long. The V gene's germline CDR1 is SEHNR and CDR2 FQNEAQ (reference sequence). In DNA form, the CDR3 reads TGTGCCAGCAGCTGGGGTGCACTAGCGGGAACCTACAATGAGCAGTTCTTC. It encodes CASSWGALAGTYNEQFF. Full variable domain (missing parts from reference TRBV7-9 and TRBJ2-1): DTGVSQNPRHKITKRGQNVTFRCDPISEHNRLYWYRQTLGQGPEFLTYFQNEAQLEKSRLLSDRFSAERPKGSFSTLEIQRTEQGDSAMYLCASSWGALAGTYNEQFFGPGTRLTVL.

The V call is TRBV5-1, the J call TRBJ2-1; 12 bases match TRBD2. The CDR3 contains 16 residues. The V gene end was trimmed by 3 bases and the J gene end by 6 bases; junction bases not matched to a gene: 7. Germline loops: CDR1 SGHRS, CDR2 YFSETQ. This CDR3 reads CASSSRLAGASNEQFF. The CDR3 bases are TGCGCCAGCAGCTCCAGACTAGCGGGAGCCTCCAATGAGCAGTTCTTC.

This clonotype was observed at least ten times. The chain joins TRBV6-5 to TRBJ2-1; D not resolved. CDR1 and CDR2 from the germline V gene are MNHEY and SVGAGI. This CDR3 comprises 15 residues. Trimming took off 2 bases at V and 0 bases at J, with 8 bases between the two ends. CDR3 amino acids: CASSYSESSYNEQFF. For the CDR3, the DNA is TGTGCCAGCAGTTACAGCGAAAGCTCCTACAATGAGCAGTTCTTC.